The 30 T cell receptor beta chains below all came from one sample that was sequenced in a study of siplizumab effects on memory and regulatory T cells. Data came from immunoSEQ multiplex PCR; TCRdb stores just in-frame clones and leaves some out. Here the sample spans more than 95,000 clones, 90% to 95% being singletons. The sequenced sample was CD4+ T cells sorted from blood. The receptors derive from a human donor in good health.

The chain carries TRBV19 and TRBJ2-1; 8 bases are shared with TRBD1. With V trimmed by 9 bases and J by 9 bases, 16 bases remained unmatched. This CDR3 comprises 15 residues. Germline CDR1 is LNHDA and CDR2 is SQIVND (reference sequence). The CDR3 region has the DNA TGTGCCAGCTGCCGGGGGACACAGGGGGTTTCTGAGCAGTTCTTC. This translates into CASCRGTQGVSEQFF.

The chain uses TRBV10-3 and TRBJ1-1; TRBD1 agrees at 11 bases. This CDR3 spans 14 amino acids. Trimming cost V 2 bases and J 7 bases; bases outside gene matches: 3. Germline CDR1 and CDR2: ENHRY and SYGVKD. CDR3 sequence (DNA): TGTGCCATCAGTGAGGGACAGGGGGCGGATGAAGCTTTCTTT. Its protein product is CAISEGQGADEAFF.

The chain carries TRBV7-9 and TRBJ2-2; 7 positions agree with TRBD1. The CDR3 runs 15 residues. Looked up from germline, CDR1 is SEHNR and CDR2 is FQNEAQ (reference sequence). Unmatched junction bases numbered 4, after V lost 3 bases and J lost 3 bases. The CDR3 DNA sequence: TGTGCCAGCAGCTTTAGGACAGGAGACACCGGGGAGCTGTTTTTT. Its protein is CASSFRTGDTGELFF.

This chain uses TRBV19 with TRBJ1-1, with 8 positions matching TRBD1. Germline values: CDR1 LNHDA, CDR2 SQIVND (reference sequence). J was trimmed by 7 bases and V by 8 bases; bases with no gene match: 15. The CDR3 loop spans 15 amino acids. This chain's CDR3 is CASQKIDRGISEAFF. The CDR3 nucleotides are TGTGCCAGTCAAAAAATCGACAGGGGAATCAGTGAAGCTTTCTTT.

This rearrangement joins TRBV14 to TRBJ2-5; D possibly uses TRBD1 or TRBD2 (5 bases each). This CDR3 contains 15 residues. Per germline, CDR1 SGHDN and CDR2 FVKESK. V was shortened by 3 bases and J by 3 bases, with 14 bases between the two germline ends. Written as DNA, the CDR3 is TGTGCCAGCAGCCACCCCGCCGGGGCCAAAGAGACCCAGTACTTC. It translates to CASSHPAGAKETQYF.

This chain links TRBV2 with TRBJ1-2; D might be TRBD1 (5 bases). The germline V gene has CDR1 SNHLY and CDR2 FYNNEI. CDR3 size: 14 residues. Deletions cut 4 bases from V and 2 bases from J, with 11 bases between. Here the CDR3 reads CASSVGRTNYGYTF. The CDR3 region has the DNA TGTGCCAGCAGTGTGGGGCGAACGAACTATGGCTACACCTTC.

The J gene is TRBJ2-5, the V gene TRBV10-3, with D perhaps TRBD2 (7 bases). Gene TRBJ2-7 matches the end of the DNA better, so the J call may be wrong. The CDR3 is made up of 14 amino acids. Germline CDR1 reads ENHRY; CDR2 reads SYGVKD. In nucleotides, the CDR3 is TGTGCCATCAGTGAGTCCGGGGGGCCCTACGAGCAGTACTTC. Protein product: CAISESGGPYEQYF.

The V gene is TRBV7-2, the J gene TRBJ2-5; a weak D match, TRBD2 (7 bases). The germline CDR1 and CDR2 sequences are SGHTA and FQGNSA. With 5 bases removed from V and 3 bases from J, the gap between germline ends came to 13 bases. The CDR3 totals 14 residues. The CDR3 loop is CASSRGGQKETQYF. The CDR3 DNA follows: TGTGCCAGCAGCAGGGGGGGGCAGAAAGAGACCCAGTACTTC. The full variable domain, in which reference TRBV7-2 and TRBJ2-5 provide the parts outside the CDR3, is GAGVSQSPSNKVTEKGKDVELRCDPISGHTALYWYRQSLGQGLEFLIYFQGNSAPDKSGLPSDRFSAERTGGSVSTLTIQRTQQEDSAVYLCASSRGGQKETQYFGPGTRLLVL.

The chain combines TRBV21-1 with TRBJ2-1. TRBV21-1 is a pseudogene. The CDR3 is 10 residues long. CDR3 coding DNA: TGTGCCAGCAGCAAAGAGTTGGGGTTCTTC. Amino acids: CASSKELGFF.

The chain carries TRBV7-8 and TRBJ2-2; TRBD2 agrees at 9 bases. Germline loops: CDR1 SGHVS, CDR2 FQNEAQ. The CDR3 loop spans 15 amino acids. V was clipped by 8 bases and J by 7 bases; unmatched bases: 11. CDR3 sequence reads: CASSSGGGANGELFF. The CDR3, as DNA: TGTGCCAGCTCCTCGGGCGGGGGGGCCAACGGGGAGCTGTTTTTT.

The genes are TRBV11-2 and TRBJ2-1; TRBD2 matches at 7 bases. The germline V gene has CDR1 SGHAT and CDR2 FQNNGV. The CDR3 is 17 amino acids. V dropped 2 bases and J dropped 4; count of bases not matched to a gene: 11. The CDR3 sequence is CASSLRLGGREYNEQFF. CDR3 coding DNA: TGTGCCAGCAGCTTACGTTTAGGCGGGAGAGAATACAATGAGCAGTTCTTC. Together with reference TRBV11-2 and TRBJ2-1, the CDR3 gives the full variable domain: EAGVAQSPRYKIIEKRQSVAFWCNPISGHATLYWYQQILGQGPKLLIQFQNNGVVDDSQLPKDRFSAERLKGVDSTLKIQPAKLEDSAVYLCASSLRLGGREYNEQFFGPGTRLTVL.

This clone turned up a few times. V and J are TRBV10-1 and TRBJ2-3; D unresolved. Germline-derived CDR1 and CDR2 are WNHNN and SYGVQD (reference sequence). Trimming removed 2 bases from V and 2 bases from J, with 14 bases in between. The length of the CDR3 is 16 residues. CDR3 sequence: CASSEEVAHTTDTQYF. Written as DNA, the CDR3 is TGCGCCAGCAGTGAGGAGGTAGCCCATACCACAGATACGCAGTATTTT.

The chain links TRBV18 to TRBJ2-1; D may be TRBD1 or TRBD2 (5 bases each). The V and J ends lost 3 bases and 0 bases respectively, with 9 bases between them. Germline CDR1 is KGHSH and CDR2 is LQKENI. This CDR3 is built from 15 residues. The CDR3 reads CASSPGTDSYNEQFF. CDR3 nucleotide sequence: TGTGCCAGCTCACCCGGGACCGACTCCTACAATGAGCAGTTCTTC.

The rearrangement uses TRBV9 and TRBJ2-3; 10 nucleotides align to TRBD2. Germline loops: CDR1 SGDLS, CDR2 YYNGEE. The CDR3 is made up of 15 amino acids. V lost 4 bases and J lost 2; bases outside the gene matches: 4. The CDR3 here is CASSSAGGNTDTQYF. As DNA, the CDR3 is TGTGCCAGCAGCTCAGCGGGGGGGAACACAGATACGCAGTATTTT.

The chain couples TRBV2 to TRBJ2-5; 7 bases match TRBD1. Looked up from germline, CDR1 is SNHLY and CDR2 is FYNNEI. With V trimmed by 6 bases and J by 3 bases, 1 base remained unmatched. CDR3 length equals 12 residues. In nucleotides, the CDR3 is TGTGCCAGCAGCCAGGGGGAAGAGACCCAGTACTTC. Its translation is CASSQGEETQYF.

This clone was seen a few times. The genes are TRBV4-3 and TRBJ2-1, with D possibly being TRBD2 (6 bases). The CDR3 consists of 17 residues. V lost 0 bases and J lost 0, with 12 bases in between. Germline CDR1 LGHNA, CDR2 YSLEER. CDR3 protein: CASSQDLSGSSYNEQFF. DNA of the CDR3: TGCGCCAGCAGCCAAGATCTTAGCGGATCCTCCTACAATGAGCAGTTCTTC.

V gene TRBV7-9 combines with J gene TRBJ1-2, with D perhaps matching TRBD1 (5 bases). CDR1 is SEHNR and CDR2 is FQNEAQ in the germline V gene (reference sequence). Trimming shortened V by 1 base and J by 8 bases, and 14 bases separated the two germline ends. This CDR3 is 14 amino acids long. CDR3 DNA: TGTGCCAGCAGCTTAGGGGCGGGGGTCTGGGGCTACACCTTC. Translation gives CASSLGAGVWGYTF.

The chain employs TRBV10-1 and TRBJ2-2; 11 bases are a match to TRBD1. The V gene's germline CDR1 is WNHNN and CDR2 SYGVQD (reference sequence). This CDR3 has 17 amino acids. V trimming: 2 bases; J trimming: 5 bases; junction bases outside the gene matches: 7. The CDR3 protein is CASSEASGTGGTGELFF. The CDR3 coding sequence is TGCGCCAGCAGTGAGGCCTCCGGGACAGGGGGGACCGGGGAGCTGTTTTTT.

The V and J genes are TRBV28 and TRBJ1-1, with 7 nucleotides matching TRBD1. CDR1 and CDR2 (germline): MDHEN, SYDVKM. Germline trimming cut 3 bases from V and 11 bases from J; bases unmatched to any gene: 9. The CDR3 is made up of 13 amino acids. CDR3: CASSFHTGAQAFF. As DNA, the CDR3 is TGTGCCAGCAGTTTCCATACAGGGGCTCAGGCTTTCTTT.

This clone was picked up one time. The chain joins TRBV7-2 to TRBJ2-1; TRBD2 is a possible D gene (6 bases). Germline V gives CDR1 SGHTA, CDR2 FQGNSA. The CDR3 contains 15 residues. V lost 7 bases, J lost 5 bases, and 18 bases lay in between. The CDR3 DNA reads as TGTGCCAGCAACCCGGGGGTAGCGGTAGACAATGAGCAGTTCTTC. Its protein is CASNPGVAVDNEQFF. The full variable domain, its missing parts supplied by reference TRBV7-2 and TRBJ2-1, is GAGVSQSPSNKVTEKGKDVELRCDPISGHTALYWYRQSLGQGLEFLIYFQGNSAPDKSGLPSDRFSAERTGGSVSTLTIQRTQQEDSAVYLCASNPGVAVDNEQFFGPGTRLTVL.

The chain joins TRBV5-1 to TRBJ2-3; weak D call: TRBD2 (6 bases). The CDR3 totals 15 residues. The germline V gene encodes CDR1 SGHRS and CDR2 YFSETQ. Trimming removed 1 base at V and 4 bases at J, with 13 bases between. CDR3: CASSLSTSKADTQYF. The CDR3 coding sequence is TGCGCCAGCAGCTTGTCCACTAGCAAGGCAGATACGCAGTATTTT.

The chain is built from TRBV13 and TRBJ2-4; D might be TRBD2 (5 bases). The CDR3 is 12 amino acids. Germline CDR1 reads PRHDT; CDR2 reads FYEKMQ (reference sequence). Deletions cut 3 bases from V and 7 bases from J, with 7 bases between. CDR3: CASSLTGNIQYF. The CDR3 coding sequence is TGTGCCAGCAGCTTGACGGGGAACATTCAGTACTTC.

This clone was observed once. At one end, the junction sequence differs from germline, possibly due to a read error. This chain links TRBV30 with TRBJ1-1, with D maybe TRBD1 (6 bases). Looked up from germline, CDR1 is GTSNPN and CDR2 is SVGIG (reference sequence). The CDR3 has 11 residues. CDR3 DNA sequence: TGTGCCTGGAGCCAGACAGGTGATATGATTTTC. Its translation: CAWSQTGDMIF.

As for this clone: This sample includes further DNA sequences coding for the same CDR3. This chain connects TRBV5-4 to TRBJ1-3; D gene unclear. V gave up 0 bases and J gave up 8 bases, with 12 bases separating them. The CDR3 has 14 residues. Germline loops: CDR1 SGHNT, CDR2 YYREEE (reference sequence). CDR3 protein: CASSLDGERYTIYF. The CDR3 nucleotides are TGTGCCAGCAGCTTGGACGGGGAACGGTACACCATATATTTT.

The genes are TRBV4-1 and TRBJ2-1, with D perhaps matching TRBD1 (7 bases). V was trimmed by 5 bases and J by 4 bases, leaving 12 bases between them. From germline, CDR1 is MGHRA and CDR2 YSYEKL. This CDR3 comprises 14 residues. This CDR3 is CASSGGTAYNEQFF. Written as DNA, the CDR3 is TGCGCCAGCAGCGGCGGGACAGCGTACAATGAGCAGTTCTTC.

The rearrangement uses TRBV12-5 and TRBJ2-1, with 11 bases identical to TRBD2. This CDR3 region has 15 residues. Germline CDR1 reads LGHNT; CDR2 reads FRNRAP. The junction had 5 bases not matched to a gene; V was cut back by 1 base and J by 9 bases. The CDR3 spells CASGLATSGKGEQFF. The CDR3, as DNA: TGTGCTAGTGGTTTGGCGACTAGCGGGAAGGGTGAGCAGTTCTTC.

The chain combines TRBV4-1 with TRBJ2-1; TRBD2 aligns across 7 bases. Trimming removed 1 base from V and 4 bases from J; junction bases left unmatched: 4. The germline V gene has CDR1 MGHRA and CDR2 YSYEKL. CDR3 length: 15 amino acids. The chain's CDR3 is CASSQGSSGYNEQFF. CDR3 nucleotides: TGCGCCAGCAGCCAAGGTTCTAGCGGATACAATGAGCAGTTCTTC.

This chain joins TRBV6-1 and TRBJ2-5; the D gene is possibly TRBD1 (6 bases). The better agreement between TRBJ2-7 and the DNA end casts doubt on the J call. The CDR3 has 14 residues. Germline CDR1 reads MNHNS; CDR2 reads SASEGT. DNA for the CDR3: TGTGCCAGCAGTGACTACTGGGGGCTGTACGAGCAGTACTTC. This gives the protein CASSDYWGLYEQYF.

This rearrangement joins TRBV29-1 to TRBJ1-5; unclear D gene. Germline V gene data show CDR1 as SQVTM and CDR2 as ANQGSEA. Between the trimmed V and J ends, which lost 7 bases and 5 bases, there was a span of 6 bases. CDR3 size: 10 residues. DNA for the CDR3: TGCAGCGGGAGACATCAGCCCCAGCATTTT. This sequence encodes CSGRHQPQHF.

The sample holds one count of this clone. This chain uses TRBV11-3 with TRBJ2-3, with 7 bases aligning to TRBD2. V lost 5 bases and J lost 11; bases outside the gene matches: 22. This CDR3 comprises 17 residues. Per the germline V gene, CDR1 is SGHNT and CDR2 is YENEEA. CDR3 loop: CASSAAEFAGAYGWQYF. The CDR3 DNA follows: TGTGCCAGCAGCGCCGCAGAGTTTGCGGGAGCTTACGGTTGGCAGTATTTT.